A single sample is the source of the 11 T cell receptor beta chains below, sequenced in a study of blood T cell repertoires in COVID-19. TCRdb's copy holds only in-frame clones and misses some; the assay was immunoSEQ multiplex PCR. Among some 220,000 clones, about nine tenths were seen once, and the ten largest hold roughly 0.8%. The sequenced material came from peripheral blood. The source of these receptors is a man aged 30-40 years with COVID-19, enrolled during active disease.

This chain joins TRBV6-5 and TRBJ1-1; 11 bases align to TRBD1. V lost 2 bases to trimming and J lost 4 bases; unmatched junction nucleotides: 3. The CDR3 covers 15 residues. Germline loops: CDR1 MNHEY, CDR2 SVGAGI. The DNA of the CDR3 is TGTGCCAGCAGTTACGCCGGGACAGGGGGCACTGAAGCTTTCTTT. Translated: CASSYAGTGGTEAFF.

This chain links TRBV27 with TRBJ1-2; tentative D call: TRBD1 (5 bases). V shed 5 bases and J shed 8 bases, with 15 bases lying between them. The germline CDR1 and CDR2 sequences are MNHEY and SMNVEV (reference sequence). The CDR3 is made up of 13 amino acids. This CDR3 reads CASSRLGGGGYTF. DNA of the CDR3: TGTGCCAGCAGTCGACTGGGGGGGGGAGGCTACACCTTC.

The chain combines TRBV3-1 (or the pseudogene TRBV3-2) with TRBJ2-7, with 8 bases that match TRBD1. Germline V gene lookup returns CDR1 LGHDT and CDR2 YNNKEL (reference sequence). This CDR3 contains 15 residues. V lost 8 bases and J lost 3; bases outside the gene matches: 12. CDR3 protein: CASPTIPGQVYEQYF. CDR3 DNA sequence: TGTGCCAGCCCTACAATCCCGGGACAGGTCTACGAGCAGTACTTC.

Only one count was recorded for this clone. The chain couples TRBV19 to TRBJ2-5, with 7 positions matching TRBD1. J was trimmed by 2 bases and V by 6 bases; bases with no gene match: 6. This CDR3 comprises 14 residues. Germline CDR1 LNHDA, CDR2 SQIVND (reference sequence). CDR3 nucleotides: TGTGCCAGTAGCCGAGACAGGGCGCAAGAGACCCAGTACTTC. Encoded protein: CASSRDRAQETQYF.

This rearrangement joins TRBV29-1 to TRBJ2-7; 12 bases match TRBD1. CDR3 length: 14 residues. In germline, CDR1 is SQVTM, CDR2 ANQGSEA. With V trimmed by 4 bases and J by 6 bases, 7 bases remained unmatched. CDR3 amino acids: CSVVGTGGFGEQYF. CDR3 DNA: TGCAGCGTTGTTGGGACAGGGGGCTTTGGCGAGCAGTACTTC.

V usage is TRBV10-2 and J usage is TRBJ1-1, with D tentatively TRBD1 (6 bases). This CDR3 is built from 15 residues. Trimming took off 4 bases at V and 0 bases at J, with 12 bases between the two ends. In germline, CDR1 is WSHSY, CDR2 SAAADI. DNA of the CDR3: TGCGCCAGCAGTGGCGCCGGGACATTGAACACTGAAGCTTTCTTT. Translated: CASSGAGTLNTEAFF.

The gene calls are TRBV30 and TRBJ2-5, with 8 bases identical to TRBD2. This CDR3 is 15 amino acids long. V lost 0 bases to trimming and J lost 5 bases; unmatched junction nucleotides: 8. Germline V lookup: CDR1 GTSNPN, CDR2 SVGIG (reference sequence). CDR3: CAWSVKSGGRETQYF. Here the CDR3 DNA reads TGTGCCTGGAGTGTAAAGAGCGGGGGTCGGGAGACCCAGTACTTC.

This sequence joins TRBV2 and TRBJ2-3, with 7 positions matching TRBD1. Germline trimming cut 8 bases from V and 5 bases from J; bases unmatched to any gene: 10. CDR1 SNHLY and CDR2 FYNNEI come from the germline V gene. This CDR3 has 14 amino acids. In DNA form, the CDR3 reads TGTGCCAGCGCTATTCAGGGGGACGGAGATACGCAGTATTTT. Its translation is CASAIQGDGDTQYF.

This clone was counted a single time. The rearrangement joins TRBV28 to TRBJ2-7; D not resolved. The CDR3 length is 14 residues. With 4 bases removed from V and 2 bases from J, the gap between germline ends came to 12 bases. The V gene's germline CDR1 is MDHEN and CDR2 SYDVKM. For the CDR3, the DNA is TGTGCCAGCAGTTCCCCGGGTTATCCCTACGAGCAGTACTTC. Translated, it gives CASSSPGYPYEQYF.

The gene calls are TRBV5-1 and TRBJ1-5; weak D call: TRBD1 (6 bases). This CDR3 spans 15 amino acids. CDR1 is SGHRS, CDR2 YFSETQ, per germline. With 1 base removed from V and 0 bases from J, the gap between germline ends came to 8 bases. The CDR3: CASSLRGASNQPQHF. CDR3 nucleotide sequence: TGCGCCAGCAGCTTGCGGGGGGCTAGCAATCAGCCCCAGCATTTT.

The CDR3, as DNA: TGTGCCAGCAAAACGGTAATGAACACTGAAGCTTTCTTT. This translates into CASKTVMNTEAFF. This chain connects TRBV7-2 to TRBJ1-1, with D unresolved. In germline, CDR1 is SGHTA, CDR2 FQGNSA. V lost 7 bases, J lost 0 bases, and 9 bases lay in between. CDR3 size: 13 residues.